Below, 4 T cell receptor beta chains from the same sample are listed, as sequenced in a study of vaccination and CD4 T cells after COVID-19 (dated by TCRdb to between 2021 and 2023). Explained via the paper, the treatment or condition label denotes: approximately 11-day PBMC culture with coronavirus spike peptide pools or control peptides (ViraFEST assay). Their recognized antigens are unknown. Library prep was done by PCR. The run used an Illumina iSeq 100. At the Johns Hopkins FTIC core, DNA from the cultured CD4+ T cells underwent TCR sequencing with the Oncomine TCR Beta short-read assay. TCRdb redid the processing of the public reads, applying fastp at Q25 and MiXCR, and retained in-frame beta chains. Entries are consolidated by CDR3 protein sequence, retaining the most common genes and DNA. This sample gives about 20,000 distinct CDR3 sequences in total; 55% of them show up just once. The ten largest account for 16% of the sample.

The material sequenced was CD4+ T cells from blood, cultured in vitro. The receptors stem from a human donor who had recovered from COVID-19.

The CDR3 sequence is CSVVSVASTDTQYF. In DNA, the CDR3 is TGCAGCGTTGTGTCGGTAGCTAGCACAGATACGCAGTATTTT. The chain is built from TRBV29-1 and TRBJ2-3; D is unclear. The CDR3 runs 14 residues. Germline lookup yields CDR1 SQVTM and CDR2 ANQGSEA. The V end was cut by 4 bases, the J end by 0 bases, with 11 bases between.

The genes are TRBV19 and TRBJ1-5; D is uncertain. V was trimmed by 6 bases and J by 3 bases, leaving 6 bases between them. The CDR3 has 12 residues. Per the germline V gene, CDR1 is LNHDA and CDR2 is SQIVND (reference sequence). The CDR3 coding sequence is TGTGCCAGTAGGCAGGCCAATCAGCCCCAGCATTTT. As protein: CASRQANQPQHF.

This clonotype has only one observation. The chain uses TRBV23-1 and TRBJ2-5, with D perhaps TRBD1 (6 bases). TRBV23-1 is treated as an ORF (open reading frame) with a function not yet certain. CDR3 length: 17 amino acids. The V end lost 3 bases, the J end lost 1 base, and 18 bases lay between the germline ends. The CDR3, as DNA: TGCGCCAGCAGTCACGTCCCCGGGCCCAGGGGCCAAGAGACCCAGTACTTC. Protein product: CASSHVPGPRGQETQYF.

V is TRBV5-1 and J is TRBJ1-5; perhaps TRBD1 as D (6 bases). CDR3 size: 14 residues. V was trimmed by 4 bases and J by 6 bases, leaving 14 bases between them. Germline CDR1 SGHRS, CDR2 YFSETQ. The CDR3: CASSRDGGGQPQHF. The CDR3 region has the DNA TGCGCCAGCAGCAGGGACGGGGGCGGTCAGCCCCAGCATTTT.